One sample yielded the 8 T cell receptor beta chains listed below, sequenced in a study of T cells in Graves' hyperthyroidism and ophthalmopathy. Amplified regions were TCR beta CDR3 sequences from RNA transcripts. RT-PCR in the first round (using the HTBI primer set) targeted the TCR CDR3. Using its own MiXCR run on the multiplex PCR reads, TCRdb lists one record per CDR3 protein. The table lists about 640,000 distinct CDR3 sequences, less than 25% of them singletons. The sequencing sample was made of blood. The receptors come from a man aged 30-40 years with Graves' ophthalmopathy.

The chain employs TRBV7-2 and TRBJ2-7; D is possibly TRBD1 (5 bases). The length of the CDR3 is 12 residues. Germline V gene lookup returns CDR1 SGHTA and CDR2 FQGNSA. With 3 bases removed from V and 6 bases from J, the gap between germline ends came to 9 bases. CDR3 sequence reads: CASSFLGVEQYF. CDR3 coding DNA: TGTGCCAGCAGCTTTTTAGGGGTCGAGCAGTACTTC.

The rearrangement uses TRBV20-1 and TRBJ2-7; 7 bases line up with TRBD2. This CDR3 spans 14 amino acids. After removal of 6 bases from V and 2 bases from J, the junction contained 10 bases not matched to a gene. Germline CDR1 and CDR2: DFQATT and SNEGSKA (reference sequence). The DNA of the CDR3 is TGCAGTGCCGGGGGGAAGCGTAAAGCCTACGAGCAGTACTTC. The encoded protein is CSAGGKRKAYEQYF.

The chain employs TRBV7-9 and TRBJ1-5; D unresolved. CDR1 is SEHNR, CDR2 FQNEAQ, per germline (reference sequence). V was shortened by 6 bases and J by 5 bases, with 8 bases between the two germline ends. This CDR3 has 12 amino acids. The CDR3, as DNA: TGTGCCAGCAGTTCGAAATATCAGCCCCAGCATTTT. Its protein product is CASSSKYQPQHF.

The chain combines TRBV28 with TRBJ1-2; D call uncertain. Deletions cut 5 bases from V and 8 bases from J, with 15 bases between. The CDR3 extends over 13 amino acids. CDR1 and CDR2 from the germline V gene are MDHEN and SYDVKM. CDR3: CASSLRVSEGYTF. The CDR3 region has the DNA TGTGCCAGCAGTCTGAGGGTGTCGGAAGGCTACACCTTC.

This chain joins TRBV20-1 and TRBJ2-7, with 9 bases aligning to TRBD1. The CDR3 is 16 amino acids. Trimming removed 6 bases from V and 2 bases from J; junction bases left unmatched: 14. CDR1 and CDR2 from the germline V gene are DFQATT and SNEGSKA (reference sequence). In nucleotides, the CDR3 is TGCAGTGCCCCAATCGCGGACAGGGGACTTACCTACGAGCAGTACTTC. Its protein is CSAPIADRGLTYEQYF.

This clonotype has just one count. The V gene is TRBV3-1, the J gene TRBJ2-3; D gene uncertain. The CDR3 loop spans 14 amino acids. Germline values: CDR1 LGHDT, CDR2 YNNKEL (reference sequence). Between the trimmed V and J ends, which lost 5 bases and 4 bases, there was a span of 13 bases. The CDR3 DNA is TGTGCCAGCAGCGTAAGAGGTCGCCCAGATACGCAGTATTTT. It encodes CASSVRGRPDTQYF.

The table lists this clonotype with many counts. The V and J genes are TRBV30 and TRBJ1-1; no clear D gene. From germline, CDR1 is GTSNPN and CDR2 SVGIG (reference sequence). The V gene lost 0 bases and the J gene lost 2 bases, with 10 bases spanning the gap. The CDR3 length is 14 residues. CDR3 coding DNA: TGTGCCTGGAGTGTAGTAGGACGTAACACTGAAGCTTTCTTT. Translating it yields CAWSVVGRNTEAFF.

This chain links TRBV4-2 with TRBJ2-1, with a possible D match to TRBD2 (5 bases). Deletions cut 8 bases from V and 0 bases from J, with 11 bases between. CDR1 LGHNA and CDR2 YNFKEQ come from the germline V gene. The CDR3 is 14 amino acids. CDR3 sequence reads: CASRGLSSYNEQFF. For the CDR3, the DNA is TGTGCCAGCCGCGGACTGAGCTCCTACAATGAGCAGTTCTTC.